Below, 8 T cell receptor beta chains from the same sample are listed, as sequenced in a study of shared clonotypes between healthy human individuals. Produced via immunoSEQ multiplex PCR; TCRdb's table is partial and in-frame only. The top ten hold 1% to 1.5% of the sample, which has about 1,500,000 clones, roughly 96% seen once. Sequencing was performed on naive CD4+ T cells sorted from blood. Regarding subset: CD45RA+ positively selected. The receptors here all came from a man under 40 in good health.

This chain joins TRBV2 and TRBJ2-2; a weak D match, TRBD1 (6 bases). The CDR3 is 15 amino acids. The germline V gene has CDR1 SNHLY and CDR2 FYNNEI. V lost 1 base and J 3 bases, leaving 9 bases between the germline ends. The DNA of the CDR3 is TGTGCCAGCAGTGAAGTAGGGGGACACACCGGGGAGCTGTTTTTT. This translates into CASSEVGGHTGELFF.

The V and J genes are TRBV25-1 and TRBJ2-2; D is uncertain. There are 13 residues in the CDR3. Trimming took 5 bases from V and 5 from J, leaving 9 bases between them. Per the germline V gene, CDR1 is MGHDK and CDR2 is SYGVNS. CDR3 protein: CASSQRDTGELFF. DNA of the CDR3: TGTGCCAGCAGTCAAAGGGATACCGGGGAGCTGTTTTTT. Based on the CDR3 plus reference TRBV25-1 and TRBJ2-2, the full variable domain is EADIYQTPRYLVIGTGKKITLECSQTMGHDKMYWYQQDPGMELHLIHYSYGVNSTEKGDLSSESTVSRIRTEHFPLTLESARPSHTSQYLCASSQRDTGELFFGEGSRLTVL.

In its sample, this clone was seen once. The V and J genes are TRBV19 and TRBJ1-1; TRBD1 agrees at 8 bases. After removal of 7 bases from V and 1 base from J, the junction contained 8 bases not matched to a gene. This CDR3 region has 15 residues. Germline V gene sequence: CDR1 LNHDA, CDR2 SQIVND (reference sequence). The CDR3 loop is CASKTGAYPNTEAFF. CDR3 nucleotides: TGTGCCAGTAAGACAGGGGCGTACCCGAACACTGAAGCTTTCTTT.

V is TRBV6-5 and J is TRBJ2-7, with D tentatively TRBD1 (6 bases). In germline, CDR1 is MNHEY, CDR2 SVGAGI. With 5 bases removed from V and 6 bases from J, the gap between germline ends came to 11 bases. This CDR3 spans 12 amino acids. The CDR3 DNA reads TGTGCCAGCAGTCAAGGGGGACCCGAGCAGTACTTC. Protein: CASSQGGPEQYF.

The chain carries TRBV4-1 and TRBJ1-4; no definite D call. V was trimmed by 0 bases and J by 4 bases, leaving 18 bases between them. The CDR3 is 18 amino acids. CDR1 and CDR2 (germline): MGHRA, YSYEKL. The CDR3 region is CASSQESMVAKDNEKLFF. As DNA, the CDR3 is TGCGCCAGCAGCCAAGAAAGCATGGTGGCCAAAGATAATGAAAAACTGTTTTTT.

The table lists this clone with a count of one. The rearrangement joins TRBV25-1 to TRBJ2-3; no firm D call. V was cut by 0 bases and J by 6 bases, with 16 bases left in between. Germline V gene data show CDR1 as MGHDK and CDR2 as SYGVNS. CDR3 length equals 16 residues. CDR3 in DNA: TGTGCCAGCAGTGAATACCCCGTCGCCCCCGGTGATACGCAGTATTTT. Its protein product is CASSEYPVAPGDTQYF. Complete variable domain (other parts from reference TRBV25-1 and TRBJ2-3): EADIYQTPRYLVIGTGKKITLECSQTMGHDKMYWYQQDPGMELHLIHYSYGVNSTEKGDLSSESTVSRIRTEHFPLTLESARPSHTSQYLCASSEYPVAPGDTQYFGPGTRLTVL.

The chain joins TRBV5-5 to TRBJ2-5; 9 nucleotides align to TRBD1. Germline V CDR1 and CDR2: SGHKS, YYEKEE (reference sequence). This CDR3 spans 14 amino acids. J gave up 5 bases and V 2 bases, and 4 bases lay outside the gene matches. CDR3 bases: TGTGCCAGCAGCTTTACAGGGGGCAGTGAGACCCAGTACTTC. Translated, it gives CASSFTGGSETQYF. Drawing the rest from reference TRBV5-5 and TRBJ2-5, the complete variable domain is DAGVTQSPTHLIKTRGQQVTLRCSPISGHKSVSWYQQVLGQGPQFIFQYYEKEERGRGNFPDRFSARQFPNYSSELNVNALLLGDSALYLCASSFTGGSETQYFGPGTRLLVL.

V is TRBV5-5 and J is TRBJ2-7, with a weak D call TRBD1 (6 bases). The CDR3 covers 15 residues. Germline V gene data show CDR1 as SGHKS and CDR2 as YYEKEE (reference sequence). The V end was cut by 3 bases, the J end by 2 bases, with 15 bases between. CDR3 sequence: CASSYGQSHTYEQYF. The CDR3 coding sequence is TGTGCCAGCAGCTATGGACAGAGCCATACCTACGAGCAGTACTTC. The full variable domain, rest sourced from reference TRBV5-5 and TRBJ2-7, is DAGVTQSPTHLIKTRGQQVTLRCSPISGHKSVSWYQQVLGQGPQFIFQYYEKEERGRGNFPDRFSARQFPNYSSELNVNALLLGDSALYLCASSYGQSHTYEQYFGPGTRLTVT.